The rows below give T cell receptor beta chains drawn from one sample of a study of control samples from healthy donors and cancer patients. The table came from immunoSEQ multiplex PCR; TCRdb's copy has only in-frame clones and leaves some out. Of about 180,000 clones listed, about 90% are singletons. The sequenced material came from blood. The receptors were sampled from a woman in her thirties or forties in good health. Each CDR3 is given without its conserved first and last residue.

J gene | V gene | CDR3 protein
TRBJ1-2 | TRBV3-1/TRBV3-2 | ASSHGTATNYGYT
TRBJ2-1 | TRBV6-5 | ASSYSVSTTYNEQF
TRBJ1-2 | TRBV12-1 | ASSPPGATNYGYT
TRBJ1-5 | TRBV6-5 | ASSGDRNQPQH
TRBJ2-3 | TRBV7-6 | ASSPQAGGARGTDTQY
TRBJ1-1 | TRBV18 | ASSPGVRTEAF
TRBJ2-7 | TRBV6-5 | ASGGPSSYEQY
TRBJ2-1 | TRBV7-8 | ASEGGIDEQF
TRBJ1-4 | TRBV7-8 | ASTDRANEKLF
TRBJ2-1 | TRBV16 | ASSQYKGDEQF
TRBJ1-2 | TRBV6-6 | ASSYGQVYT
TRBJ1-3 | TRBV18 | ASSPSDRAGNTIY
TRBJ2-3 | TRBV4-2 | ASSQERGGPDTQY
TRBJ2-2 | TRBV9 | ASMGRRGASNTGELF
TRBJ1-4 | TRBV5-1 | ASSSGQENEKLF
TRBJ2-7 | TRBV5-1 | ASSLEYEQY
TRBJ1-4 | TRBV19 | ASKPTGTNEKLF
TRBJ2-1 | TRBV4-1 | ASSQAASGGANEQF
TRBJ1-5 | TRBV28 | ASSPIGTLNQPQH
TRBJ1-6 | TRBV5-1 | ASSLDRLSSYNSPLH